This TCR beta chain was captured by sequencing in a study of blood T cell repertoires in COVID-19. Overall study context: There were acute and convalescent COVID-19 samples, and they came from the United States, Italy and Spain. From T cells, B-cell-depleted T cells, or PBMCs came the material, which was cDNA or gDNA.

How the authors handled the data: The assay estimated nucleated cells by amplifying reference gene primers. Measured with immunoSEQ multiplex PCR; TCRdb has only the in-frame clones, and not every one. V, J and clone size reflect that table, while D and trimming were determined from the DNA. Here the sample spans almost 300,000 clones, more than 85% being singletons. The germline gives CDR1 SGHNT, CDR2 YYREEE (reference sequence). CDR3 size: 14 residues. V was shortened by 6 bases and J by 4 bases, with 16 bases between the two germline ends. This chain connects TRBV5-4 to TRBJ1-2; D might be TRBD1 (5 bases). The TCR sequence derives from a man in his 70s with acute or convalescent COVID-19. Sequences were obtained from peripheral blood. CDR3 loop: CASTPPGVLYGYTF. As DNA, the CDR3 is TGTGCCAGCACCCCCCCGGGGGTCCTCTATGGCTACACCTTC.